The clone carrying this TCR beta chain was counted a few times. The CDR3 totals 17 residues. With 5 bases clipped from V and 0 bases from J, the junction kept 11 bases outside the gene matches. The sample belongs to a study of T-cell reconstitution after alpha-beta-depleted transplantation in children. TCRbeta library preparation incorporated unique molecular identifiers. TCRdb fed the PCR reads into MiXCR, producing one record per CDR3 protein. The table has approximately 85,000 distinct CDR3 sequences, around a sixth seen once. The chain couples TRBV12-3 or TRBV12-4 to TRBJ2-7; the match to TRBD2 covers 9 bases. This specimen consisted of PBMCs, mostly from graft donor cells, obtained 180 days after TCRalphabeta/CD19-depleted stem cell transplant. The source of this sequence is a male patient aged 2 to 9 who had a stem cell transplant for acute lymphoblastic leukemia, so the T cells may come from the graft donor. The CDR3 nucleotides read TGTGCCAGCAGTCCTACATCTAGCGGGGCCCTCTCCTACGAGCAGTACTTC. The encoded protein is CASSPTSSGALSYEQYF.